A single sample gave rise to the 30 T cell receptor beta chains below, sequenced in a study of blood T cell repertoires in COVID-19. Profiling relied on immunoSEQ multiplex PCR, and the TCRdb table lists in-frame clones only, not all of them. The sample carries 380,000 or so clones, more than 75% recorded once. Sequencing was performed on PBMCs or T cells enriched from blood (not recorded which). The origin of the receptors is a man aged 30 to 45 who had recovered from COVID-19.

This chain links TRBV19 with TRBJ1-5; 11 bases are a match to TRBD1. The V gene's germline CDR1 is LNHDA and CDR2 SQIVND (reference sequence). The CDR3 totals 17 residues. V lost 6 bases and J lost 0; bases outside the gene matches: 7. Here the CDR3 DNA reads TGTGCCAGTAGAACCGGGACAGGGGGTGCTAGCAATCAGCCCCAGCATTTT. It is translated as CASRTGTGGASNQPQHF.

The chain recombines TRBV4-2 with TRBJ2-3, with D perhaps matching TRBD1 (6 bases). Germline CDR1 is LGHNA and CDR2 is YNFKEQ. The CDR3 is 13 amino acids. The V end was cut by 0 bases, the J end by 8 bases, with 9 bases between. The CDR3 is CASSQDLGGTQYF. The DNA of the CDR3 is TGTGCCAGCAGCCAAGATTTAGGGGGTACGCAGTATTTT.

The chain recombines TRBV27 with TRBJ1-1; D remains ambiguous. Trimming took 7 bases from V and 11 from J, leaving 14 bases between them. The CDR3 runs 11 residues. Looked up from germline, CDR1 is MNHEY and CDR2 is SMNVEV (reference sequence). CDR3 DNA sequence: TGTGCCAGCACCGTAGACGGAGAGGCTTTCTTT. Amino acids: CASTVDGEAFF.

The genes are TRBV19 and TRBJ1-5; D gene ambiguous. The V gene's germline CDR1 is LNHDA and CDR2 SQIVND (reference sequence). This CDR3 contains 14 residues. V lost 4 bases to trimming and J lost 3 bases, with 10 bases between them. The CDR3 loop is CASSKAGNNQPQHF. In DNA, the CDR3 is TGTGCCAGTAGTAAGGCCGGGAACAATCAGCCCCAGCATTTT.

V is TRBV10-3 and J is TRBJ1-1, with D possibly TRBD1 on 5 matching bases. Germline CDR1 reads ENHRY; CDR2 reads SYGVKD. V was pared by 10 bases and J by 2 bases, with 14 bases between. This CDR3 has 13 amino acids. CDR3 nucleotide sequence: TGTGCCACCTTGGGGGGAATCAACACTGAAGCTTTCTTT. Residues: CATLGGINTEAFF.

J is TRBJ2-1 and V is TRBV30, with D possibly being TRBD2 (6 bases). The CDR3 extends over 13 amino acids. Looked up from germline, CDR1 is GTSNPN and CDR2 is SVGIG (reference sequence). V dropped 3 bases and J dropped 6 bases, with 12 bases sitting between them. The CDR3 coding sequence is TGTGCCTGGAGGACGCCCGGGAGCAATGAGCAGTTCTTC. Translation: CAWRTPGSNEQFF.

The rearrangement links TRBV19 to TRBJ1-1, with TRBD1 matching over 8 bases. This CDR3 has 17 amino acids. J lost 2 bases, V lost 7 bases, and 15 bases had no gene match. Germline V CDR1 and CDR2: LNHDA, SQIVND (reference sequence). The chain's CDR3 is CASTLRDRFRANTEAFF. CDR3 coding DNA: TGTGCCAGTACCTTACGGGACAGGTTTAGGGCAAACACTGAAGCTTTCTTT.

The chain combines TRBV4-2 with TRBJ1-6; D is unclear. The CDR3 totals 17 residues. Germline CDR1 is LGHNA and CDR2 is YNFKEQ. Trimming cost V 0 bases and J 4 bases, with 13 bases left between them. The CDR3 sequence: CASSQDTWRKYNSPLHF. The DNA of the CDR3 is TGTGCCAGCAGCCAAGATACATGGCGGAAATATAATTCACCCCTCCACTTT.

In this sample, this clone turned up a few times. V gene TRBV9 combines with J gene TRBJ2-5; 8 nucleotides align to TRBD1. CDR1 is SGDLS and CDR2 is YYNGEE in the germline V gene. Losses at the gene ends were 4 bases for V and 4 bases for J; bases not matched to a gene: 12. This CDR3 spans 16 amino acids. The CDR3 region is CASSLGTGGFGETQYF. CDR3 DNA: TGTGCCAGCAGCCTAGGAACAGGGGGTTTCGGAGAGACCCAGTACTTC.

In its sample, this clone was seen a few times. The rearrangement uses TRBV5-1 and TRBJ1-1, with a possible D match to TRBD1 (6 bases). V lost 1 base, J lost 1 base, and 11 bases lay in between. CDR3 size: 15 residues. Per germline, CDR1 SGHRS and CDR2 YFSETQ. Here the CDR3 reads CASSLLWGQNTEAFF. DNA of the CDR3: TGCGCCAGCAGCTTGCTCTGGGGACAGAACACTGAAGCTTTCTTT.

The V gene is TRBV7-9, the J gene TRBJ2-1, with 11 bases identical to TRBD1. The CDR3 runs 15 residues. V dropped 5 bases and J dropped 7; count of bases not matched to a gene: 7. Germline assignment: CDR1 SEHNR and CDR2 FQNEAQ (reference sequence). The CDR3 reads CASSVPGQGVNEQFF. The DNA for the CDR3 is TGTGCCAGCAGCGTACCGGGACAGGGGGTGAATGAGCAGTTCTTC. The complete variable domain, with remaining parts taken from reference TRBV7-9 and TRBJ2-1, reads DTGVSQNPRHKITKRGQNVTFRCDPISEHNRLYWYRQTLGQGPEFLTYFQNEAQLEKSRLLSDRFSAERPKGSFSTLEIQRTEQGDSAMYLCASSVPGQGVNEQFFGPGTRLTVL.

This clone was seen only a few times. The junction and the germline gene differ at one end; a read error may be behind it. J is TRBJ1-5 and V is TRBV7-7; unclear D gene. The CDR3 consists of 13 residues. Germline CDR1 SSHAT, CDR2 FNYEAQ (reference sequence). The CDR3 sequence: CASSLGRDQPQHF. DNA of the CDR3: TGTGCTAGCAGCTTAGGGAGAGATCAGCCCCAGCATTTT.

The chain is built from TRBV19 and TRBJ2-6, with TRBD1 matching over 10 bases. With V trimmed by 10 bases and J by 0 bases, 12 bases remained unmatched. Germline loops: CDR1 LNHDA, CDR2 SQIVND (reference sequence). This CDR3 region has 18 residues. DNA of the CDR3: TGTGCCACGAGCCCGAGACAGGGGGCTTACTCTGGGGCCAACGTCCTGACTTTC. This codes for CATSPRQGAYSGANVLTF.

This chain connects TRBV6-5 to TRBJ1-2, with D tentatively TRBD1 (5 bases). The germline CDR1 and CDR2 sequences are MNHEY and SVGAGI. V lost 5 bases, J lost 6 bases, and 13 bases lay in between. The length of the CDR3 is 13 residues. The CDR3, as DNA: TGTGCCAGCAGTCCTCAGGGCAGGGATGGCTACACCTTC. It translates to CASSPQGRDGYTF.

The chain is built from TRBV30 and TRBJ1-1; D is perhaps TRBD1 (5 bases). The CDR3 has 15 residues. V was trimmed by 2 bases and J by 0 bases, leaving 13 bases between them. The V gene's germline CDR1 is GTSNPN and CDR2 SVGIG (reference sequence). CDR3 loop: CAWSYSPRVNTEAFF. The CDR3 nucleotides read TGTGCCTGGAGTTATTCCCCCAGGGTGAACACTGAAGCTTTCTTT.

The CDR3 region has the DNA TGTGCCAGTCGAACAGGGGTAAGAACTGAAGCTTTCTTT. Its protein product is CASRTGVRTEAFF. The chain uses TRBV6-5 and TRBJ1-1; TRBD1 matches 7 bases. Germline assignment: CDR1 MNHEY and CDR2 SVGAGI. Trimming cost V 9 bases and J 5 bases; bases outside gene matches: 9. CDR3 length: 13 residues.

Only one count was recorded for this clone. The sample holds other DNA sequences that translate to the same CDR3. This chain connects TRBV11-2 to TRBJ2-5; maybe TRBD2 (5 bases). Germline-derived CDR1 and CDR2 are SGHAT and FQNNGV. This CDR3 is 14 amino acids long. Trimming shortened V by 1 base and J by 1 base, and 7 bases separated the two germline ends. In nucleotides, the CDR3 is TGTGCCAGCAGCTTAGGGGCGGGCCAAGAGACCCAGTACTTC. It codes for CASSLGAGQETQYF.

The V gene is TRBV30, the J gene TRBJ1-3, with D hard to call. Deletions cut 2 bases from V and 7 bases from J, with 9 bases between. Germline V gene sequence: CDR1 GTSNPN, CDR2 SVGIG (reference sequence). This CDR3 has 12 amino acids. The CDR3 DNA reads TGTGCCTGGAGTATCGACGGGAACACCATATATTTT. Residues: CAWSIDGNTIYF.

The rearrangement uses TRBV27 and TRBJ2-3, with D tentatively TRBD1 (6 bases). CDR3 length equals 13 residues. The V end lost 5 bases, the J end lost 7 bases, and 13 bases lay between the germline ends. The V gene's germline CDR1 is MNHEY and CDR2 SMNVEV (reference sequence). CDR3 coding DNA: TGTGCCAGCAGTACTGGACAGTTCAATACGCAGTATTTT. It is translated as CASSTGQFNTQYF.

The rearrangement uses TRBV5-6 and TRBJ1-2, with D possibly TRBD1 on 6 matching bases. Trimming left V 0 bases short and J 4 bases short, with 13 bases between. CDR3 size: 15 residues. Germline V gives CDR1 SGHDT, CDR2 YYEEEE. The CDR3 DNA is TGTGCCAGCAGCTTGGGAGGCGGCAGGGGCTATGGCTACACCTTC. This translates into CASSLGGGRGYGYTF.

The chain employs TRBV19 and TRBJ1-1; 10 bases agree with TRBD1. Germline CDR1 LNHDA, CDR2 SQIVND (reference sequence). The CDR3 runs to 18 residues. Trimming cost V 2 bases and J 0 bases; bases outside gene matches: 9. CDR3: CASSIRSTGGFMNTEAFF. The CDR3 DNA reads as TGTGCCAGTAGTATAAGGTCGACAGGGGGCTTCATGAACACTGAAGCTTTCTTT.

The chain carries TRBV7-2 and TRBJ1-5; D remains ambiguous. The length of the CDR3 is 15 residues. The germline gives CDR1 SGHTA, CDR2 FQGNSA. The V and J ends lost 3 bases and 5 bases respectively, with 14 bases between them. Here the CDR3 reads CASSLNWRAYQPQHF. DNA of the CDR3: TGTGCCAGCAGCTTGAACTGGAGGGCCTATCAGCCCCAGCATTTT.

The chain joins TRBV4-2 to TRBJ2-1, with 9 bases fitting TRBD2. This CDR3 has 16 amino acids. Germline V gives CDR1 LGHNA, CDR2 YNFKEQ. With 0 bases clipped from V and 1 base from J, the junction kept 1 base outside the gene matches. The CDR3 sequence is CASSQELAGSYNEQFF. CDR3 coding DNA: TGTGCCAGCAGCCAAGAACTAGCGGGTTCCTACAATGAGCAGTTCTTC.

The CDR3 DNA follows: TGTGCCAGCAGTCCCCTGGACAGATTCTATGGCTACACCTTC. As protein: CASSPLDRFYGYTF. This chain links TRBV27 with TRBJ1-2; D is possibly TRBD1 (6 bases). CDR1 is MNHEY, CDR2 SMNVEV, per germline (reference sequence). The CDR3 has 14 amino acids. Deletions cut 5 bases from V and 4 bases from J, with 14 bases between.

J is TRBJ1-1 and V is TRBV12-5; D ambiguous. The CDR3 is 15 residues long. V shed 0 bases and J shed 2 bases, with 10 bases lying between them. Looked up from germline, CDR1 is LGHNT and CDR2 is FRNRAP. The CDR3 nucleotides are TGTGCTAGTGGTTTGGTACCTCAGGCCAACACTGAAGCTTTCTTT. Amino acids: CASGLVPQANTEAFF.

CDR3 region: CASSLTLRRQETSNYGYTF. The CDR3 DNA reads TGTGCCAGCAGCTTAACGCTCCGTCGACAGGAGACCTCTAACTATGGCTACACCTTC. The chain has TRBV7-9 and TRBJ1-2, with D maybe TRBD1 (6 bases). V gave up 2 bases and J gave up 0 bases, with 22 bases separating them. CDR1 is SEHNR, CDR2 FQNEAQ, per germline (reference sequence). CDR3 size: 19 residues.

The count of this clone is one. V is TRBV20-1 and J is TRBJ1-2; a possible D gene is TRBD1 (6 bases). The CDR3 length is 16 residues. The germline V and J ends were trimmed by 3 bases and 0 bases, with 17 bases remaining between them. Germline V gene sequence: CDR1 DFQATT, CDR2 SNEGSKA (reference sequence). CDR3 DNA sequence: TGCAGTGCTAGTATTCGCGGACAGAAGACTAACTATGGCTACACCTTC. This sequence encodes CSASIRGQKTNYGYTF.

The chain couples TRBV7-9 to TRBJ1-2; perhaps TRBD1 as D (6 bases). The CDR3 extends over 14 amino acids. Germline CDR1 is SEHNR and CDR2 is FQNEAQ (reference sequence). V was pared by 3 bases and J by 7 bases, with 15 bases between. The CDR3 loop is CASSLGQGITGYTF. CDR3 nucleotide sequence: TGTGCCAGCAGCTTGGGTCAGGGGATCACTGGCTACACCTTC.

CDR3 DNA sequence: TGTGCCAGCAGCTTCCCCGGGACAGTTAATGAGCAGTTCTTC. It translates to CASSFPGTVNEQFF. This chain uses TRBV7-9 with TRBJ2-1; TRBD1 aligns across 7 bases. The CDR3 loop spans 14 amino acids. With 3 bases clipped from V and 7 bases from J, the junction kept 6 bases outside the gene matches. Germline CDR1 is SEHNR and CDR2 is FQNEAQ (reference sequence).

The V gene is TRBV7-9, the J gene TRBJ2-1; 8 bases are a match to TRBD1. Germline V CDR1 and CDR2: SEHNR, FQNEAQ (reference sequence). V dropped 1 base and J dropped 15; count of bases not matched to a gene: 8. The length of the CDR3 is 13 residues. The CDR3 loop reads CASSLESGDRRFF. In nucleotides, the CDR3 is TGTGCCAGCAGCTTAGAGTCTGGGGACAGGCGGTTCTTC.